This T cell receptor beta chain was identified in a study of cytomegalovirus exposure and HLA in healthy donors. Study as a whole: Around 200 million T cells yielded around 100 million unique TCR beta sequences, as an earlier analysis found. Findings and limits, study-wide: Data from an earlier analysis indicated that most TCR beta V segments were productive either about 90% or about 30% of the time. Sequences of the TCR beta chain were said to predict the HLA-A and HLA-B alleles of most subjects accurately. Certain indistinguishable V segments, among them TRBV6-2 and TRBV6-3, were excluded.

On this clone: Its antigen is not known.

Per the germline V gene, CDR1 is SGHTA and CDR2 is FQGNSA. The CDR3 sequence is 15 residues long. The V segment lost 1 base and the J segment 7 bases; nucleotides outside the gene matches: 9. The PCR was carried out with 60 Vbeta primers and 13 Jbeta primers. Measured with immunoSEQ multiplex PCR; TCRdb has only the in-frame clones, and not every one. Counted here are about 130,000 clones, approximately 9% occurring once; the ten biggest clones make up approximately 7.5%. The sample taken for sequencing was PBMCs. This sequence was found in a middle-aged woman in good health and CMV-seropositive. The rearrangement joins TRBV7-2 to TRBJ2-7; 8 bases are a match to TRBD2. The chain's CDR3 is CASSLDSGSGREQYF. The CDR3 DNA is TGTGCCAGCAGCTTAGATTCCGGGAGCGGGAGAGAGCAGTACTTC.